This passage covers 7 T cell receptor beta chains from one sample sequenced in a study of blood T cell repertoires in COVID-19. Method: immunoSEQ multiplex PCR; TCRdb's copy keeps in-frame clones and lacks some. Altogether about 120,000 clones are present, about 85% being singletons, with the ten largest covering around 9.9%. Source material: peripheral blood. These TCRs come from a man older than 75 with acute or convalescent COVID-19.

The CDR3 region is CATMTENSYGYTF. CDR3 in DNA: TGTGCCACCATGACAGAGAATAGCTATGGCTACACCTTC. This chain links TRBV6-5 with TRBJ1-2, with TRBD1 as a possible D gene (5 bases). The CDR3 is 13 residues long. Trimming left V 10 bases short and J 4 bases short, with 16 bases between. CDR1 MNHEY and CDR2 SVGAGI come from the germline V gene.

This chain uses TRBV19 with TRBJ2-3; tentative D call: TRBD1 (5 bases). Germline V gene data show CDR1 as LNHDA and CDR2 as SQIVND (reference sequence). CDR3 length: 15 residues. Trimming took 7 bases from V and 2 from J, leaving 16 bases between them. Here the CDR3 DNA reads TGTGCCAGTAAGGATTGGGGCAGAAACACAGATACGCAGTATTTT. It translates to CASKDWGRNTDTQYF. Full variable domain (outside the CDR3, taken from reference TRBV19 and TRBJ2-3): DGGITQSPKYLFRKEGQNVTLSCEQNLNHDAMYWYRQDPGQGLRLIYYSQIVNDFQKGDIAEGYSVSREKKESFPLTVTSAQKNPTAFYLCASKDWGRNTDTQYFGPGTRLTVL.

The chain has TRBV19 and TRBJ2-1; D gene uncertain. CDR1 LNHDA and CDR2 SQIVND come from the germline V gene (reference sequence). Trimming took 7 bases from V and 2 from J, leaving 3 bases between them. The CDR3 is made up of 11 amino acids. In nucleotides, the CDR3 is TGTGCCAGTATTACCTACAATGAGCAGTTCTTC. Amino acid sequence: CASITYNEQFF.

V usage is TRBV3-1 (or the pseudogene TRBV3-2) and J usage is TRBJ2-2; weak D call: TRBD2 (5 bases). This CDR3 is 14 amino acids long. From germline, CDR1 is LGHDT and CDR2 YNNKEL (reference sequence). The ends were cut back, 4 bases at V and 4 bases at J, with 10 bases in the middle. The CDR3 nucleotides are TGTGCCAGCAGCCCCCAGACTATCACCGGGGAGCTGTTTTTT. This sequence encodes CASSPQTITGELFF.

CDR3 region: CASRESGTLYGYTF. CDR3 nucleotides: TGTGCCAGCAGAGAGAGCGGGACACTCTATGGCTACACCTTC. This chain joins TRBV28 and TRBJ1-2; weak D call: TRBD1 (6 bases). The CDR3 is 14 residues long. CDR1 and CDR2 from the germline V gene are MDHEN and SYDVKM. The V gene lost 6 bases and the J gene lost 4 bases, with 15 bases spanning the gap.

In its sample, this clone was seen once. V is TRBV18 and J is TRBJ2-7, with 11 bases aligning to TRBD1. This CDR3 spans 18 amino acids. J was trimmed by 4 bases and V by 3 bases; bases with no gene match: 14. Germline loops: CDR1 KGHSH, CDR2 LQKENI. The CDR3 protein is CASSPRPGTGGFIYEQYF. DNA for the CDR3: TGTGCCAGCTCACCGCGGCCCGGGACAGGGGGTTTCATTTACGAGCAGTACTTC.

The rearrangement uses TRBV18 and TRBJ2-1; a weak D match, TRBD2 (6 bases). Germline loops: CDR1 KGHSH, CDR2 LQKENI. The V end lost 8 bases, the J end lost 9 bases, and 20 bases lay between the germline ends. This CDR3 region has 14 residues. CDR3 DNA: TGTGCCAGCGCCGGGACTTTCCTACTCGGTGAGCAGTTCTTC. Translation: CASAGTFLLGEQFF.